Following are 7 T cell receptor beta chains from one sample sequenced in a study of blood T cell repertoires in COVID-19 (dated by TCRdb to about 2020). The protocol used for the library was the immunoSEQ multiplex PCR assay. TCRdb provides this immuneACCESS table in a form limited to in-frame rearrangements. Some clones are lacking; in checked studies, under half of them reflect an unresolved V gene, and why the rest are absent is not known. The table for this sample lists over 120,000 clones; around 83% of them were counted only once. Roughly a tenth of the sample is held by the ten biggest clonotypes. The sequenced material came from peripheral blood. The source is a man aged 60 to 75 with active or convalescent COVID-19.

The chain uses TRBV2 and TRBJ2-6, with D maybe TRBD1 (5 bases). V was cut by 7 bases and J by 0 bases, with 10 bases left in between. This CDR3 comprises 15 residues. Germline V CDR1 and CDR2: SNHLY, FYNNEI. CDR3 residues: CASTHRYSGANVLTF. The CDR3 bases are TGTGCCAGCACCCACAGGTACTCTGGGGCCAACGTCCTGACTTTC. Full variable domain (remainder filled in from reference TRBV2 and TRBJ2-6): EPEVTQTPSHQVTQMGQEVILRCVPISNHLYFYWYRQILGQKVEFLVSFYNNEISEKSEIFDDQFSVERPDGSNFTLKIRSTKLEDSAMYFCASTHRYSGANVLTFGAGSRLTVL.

This chain joins TRBV10-3 and TRBJ1-2; D perhaps matches TRBD1 (6 bases). The CDR3 is 16 residues long. Germline CDR1 reads ENHRY; CDR2 reads SYGVKD. V was shortened by 3 bases and J by 6 bases, with 20 bases between the two germline ends. The CDR3 sequence: CAISDLGVRQDDGYTF. The DNA for the CDR3 is TGTGCCATCAGTGACTTAGGAGTAAGACAGGACGATGGCTACACCTTC.

The J gene is TRBJ1-4, the V gene TRBV6-2 or TRBV6-3; the D is unclear. V lost 6 bases and J lost 1, with 15 bases in between. CDR1 and CDR2 from the germline V gene are MNHEY and SVGEGT. The CDR3 is 16 residues long. CDR3 coding DNA: TGTGCCAGCAGCGGAAGGGTGCGGGGAACTAATGAAAAACTGTTTTTT. Amino acids: CASSGRVRGTNEKLFF.

The rearrangement uses TRBV11-2 and TRBJ2-1; D unclear. The CDR3 sequence is 14 residues long. Germline loops: CDR1 SGHAT, CDR2 FQNNGV. The germline V and J ends were trimmed by 6 bases and 0 bases, with 9 bases remaining between them. In DNA form, the CDR3 reads TGTGCCAGCAGGGGCTTCAGCTCCTACAATGAGCAGTTCTTC. The encoded protein is CASRGFSSYNEQFF. Using reference TRBV11-2 and TRBJ2-1 for the parts outside the CDR3, the full variable domain is EAGVAQSPRYKIIEKRQSVAFWCNPISGHATLYWYQQILGQGPKLLIQFQNNGVVDDSQLPKDRFSAERLKGVDSTLKIQPAKLEDSAVYLCASRGFSSYNEQFFGPGTRLTVL.

The rearrangement joins TRBV13 to TRBJ1-2, with TRBD1 matching over 7 bases. This CDR3 region has 16 residues. The junction had 9 bases not matched to a gene; V was cut back by 5 bases and J by 0 bases. Germline loops: CDR1 PRHDT, CDR2 FYEKMQ (reference sequence). CDR3 region: CASSPFRDSPNYGYTF. In DNA form, the CDR3 reads TGTGCCAGCAGCCCTTTCAGGGACAGCCCTAACTATGGCTACACCTTC.

The gene calls are TRBV11-3 and TRBJ2-1, with 9 bases fitting TRBD2. The CDR3 loop spans 13 amino acids. Trimming took 7 bases from V and 8 from J; bases not matched to a gene: 6. Per germline, CDR1 SGHNT and CDR2 YENEEA. DNA of the CDR3: TGTGCCAGCAATGGCGGGGGGGTTGATGAGCAGTTCTTC. Amino acids: CASNGGGVDEQFF.

The chain combines TRBV6-6 with TRBJ2-1; 10 bases are a match to TRBD2. CDR3 length: 15 residues. Unmatched junction bases numbered 8, after V lost 5 bases and J lost 7 bases. Germline CDR1 and CDR2: MNHNY and SVGAGI (reference sequence). This CDR3 reads CASSQSGGASNEQFF. The CDR3 DNA reads as TGTGCCAGCAGTCAAAGCGGGGGGGCCTCTAATGAGCAGTTCTTC.